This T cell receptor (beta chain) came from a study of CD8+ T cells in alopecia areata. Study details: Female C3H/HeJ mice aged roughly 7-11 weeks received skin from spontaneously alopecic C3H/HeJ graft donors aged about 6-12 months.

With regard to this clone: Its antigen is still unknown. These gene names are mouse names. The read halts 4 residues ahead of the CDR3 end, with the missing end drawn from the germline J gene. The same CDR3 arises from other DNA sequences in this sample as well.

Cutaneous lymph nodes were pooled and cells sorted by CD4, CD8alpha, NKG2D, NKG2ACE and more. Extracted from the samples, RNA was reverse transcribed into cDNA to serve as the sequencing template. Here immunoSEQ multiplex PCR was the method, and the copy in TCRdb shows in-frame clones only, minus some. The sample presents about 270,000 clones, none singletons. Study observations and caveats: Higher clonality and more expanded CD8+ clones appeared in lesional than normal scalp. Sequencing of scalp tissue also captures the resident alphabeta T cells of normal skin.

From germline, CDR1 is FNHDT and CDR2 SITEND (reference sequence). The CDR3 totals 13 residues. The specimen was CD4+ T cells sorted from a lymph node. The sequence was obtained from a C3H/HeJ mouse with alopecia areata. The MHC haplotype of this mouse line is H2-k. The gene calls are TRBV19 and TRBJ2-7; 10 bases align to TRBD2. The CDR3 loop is CASSLGGPYEQYF. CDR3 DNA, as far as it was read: TGTGCCAGCAGTCTGGGGGGGCCTTAT. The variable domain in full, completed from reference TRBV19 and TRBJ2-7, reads GGIITQTPKFLIGQEGQKLTLKCQQNFNHDTMYWYRQDSGKGLRLIYYSITENDLQKGDLSEGYDASREKKSSFSLTVTSAQKNEMAVFLCASSLGGPYEQYFGPGTRLTVL.